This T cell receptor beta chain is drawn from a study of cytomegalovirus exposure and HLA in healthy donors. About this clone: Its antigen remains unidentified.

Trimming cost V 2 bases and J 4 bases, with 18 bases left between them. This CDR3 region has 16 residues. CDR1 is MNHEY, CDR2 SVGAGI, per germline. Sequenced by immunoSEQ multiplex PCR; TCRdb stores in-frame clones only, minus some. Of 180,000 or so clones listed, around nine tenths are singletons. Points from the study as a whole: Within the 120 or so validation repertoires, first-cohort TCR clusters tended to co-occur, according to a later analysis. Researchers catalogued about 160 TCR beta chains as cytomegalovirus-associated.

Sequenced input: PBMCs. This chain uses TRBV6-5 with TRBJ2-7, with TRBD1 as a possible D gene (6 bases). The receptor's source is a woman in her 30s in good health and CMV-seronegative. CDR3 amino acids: CASSYPLDRGGYEQYF. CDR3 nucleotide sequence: TGTGCCAGCAGTTACCCCCTTGATCGAGGGGGATACGAGCAGTACTTC.